The 18 T cell receptor beta chains given below trace back to one sample, sequenced in a study of control samples from healthy donors and cancer patients. Profiling relied on immunoSEQ multiplex PCR, and the TCRdb table lists in-frame clones only, not all of them. The sample records 90,000 to 110,000 clones, 90% being singletons. The sample comprised blood. The origin of the receptors is a human donor in good health. The donor label of this sample is uncertain.

The rearrangement uses TRBV5-5 and TRBJ1-3; the match to TRBD1 covers 7 bases. The V gene end was trimmed by 0 bases and the J gene end by 0 bases; junction bases not matched to a gene: 3. CDR1 and CDR2 (germline): SGHKS, YYEKEE (reference sequence). The CDR3 runs to 16 residues. The CDR3 bases are TGTGCCAGCAGCTTGGAAGGGGGCAGCTCTGGAAACACCATATATTTT. Its translation is CASSLEGGSSGNTIYF.

The chain employs TRBV5-1 and TRBJ2-1; 8 bases align to TRBD1. The J segment lost 6 bases and the V segment lost 0 bases, leaving 5 bases of the junction unmatched. Germline-derived CDR1 and CDR2 are SGHRS and YFSETQ. The CDR3 sequence is 15 residues long. CDR3 sequence (DNA): TGCGCCAGCAGCTTGGTCGCAGGGGGCGTCAATGAGCAGTTCTTC. As protein: CASSLVAGGVNEQFF. Combining the CDR3 with reference TRBV5-1 and TRBJ2-1 gives the whole variable domain KAGVTQTPRYLIKTRGQQVTLSCSPISGHRSVSWYQQTPGQGLQFLFEYFSETQRNKGNFPGRFSGRQFSNSRSEMNVSTLELGDSALYLCASSLVAGGVNEQFFGPGTRLTVL.

The rearrangement uses TRBV6-1 and TRBJ2-1, with D unresolved. CDR3 length equals 15 residues. Germline CDR1 reads MNHNS; CDR2 reads SASEGT. V gave up 1 base and J gave up 8 bases, with 15 bases separating them. CDR3 amino acids: CASSEGNSYIYEQFF. CDR3 coding DNA: TGTGCCAGCAGTGAAGGGAATAGCTACATCTATGAGCAGTTCTTC.

The CDR3 region has the DNA TGTGCCAGCAGTGAGGTGACAGGGGGCGGCTACGAGCAGTACTTC. As protein: CASSEVTGGGYEQYF. The rearrangement links TRBV2 to TRBJ2-7; the match to TRBD1 covers 10 bases. The CDR3 runs to 15 residues. In germline, CDR1 is SNHLY, CDR2 FYNNEI. The trim removed 3 bases at V and 3 bases at J, leaving 5 bases unmatched. Variable domain in full (rest from reference TRBV2 and TRBJ2-7): EPEVTQTPSHQVTQMGQEVILRCVPISNHLYFYWYRQILGQKVEFLVSFYNNEISEKSEIFDDQFSVERPDGSNFTLKIRSTKLEDSAMYFCASSEVTGGGYEQYFGPGTRLTVT.

The rearrangement links TRBV9 to TRBJ1-1; D is unclear. This CDR3 comprises 14 residues. CDR1 is SGDLS and CDR2 is YYNGEE in the germline V gene. V was shortened by 1 base and J by 1 base, with 8 bases between the two germline ends. CDR3 sequence: CASSVLGWNTEAFF. The CDR3, as DNA: TGTGCCAGCAGCGTATTGGGCTGGAACACTGAAGCTTTCTTT. Full variable domain (rest looked up from reference TRBV9 and TRBJ1-1): DSGVTQTPKHLITATGQRVTLRCSPRSGDLSVYWYQQSLDQGLQFLIQYYNGEERAKGNILERFSAQQFPDLHSELNLSSLELGDSALYFCASSVLGWNTEAFFGQGTRLTVV.

The rearrangement joins TRBV14 to TRBJ1-1, with 9 bases fitting TRBD1. In germline, CDR1 is SGHDN, CDR2 FVKESK. The CDR3 consists of 15 residues. Trimming cost V 4 bases and J 2 bases; bases outside gene matches: 5. The CDR3 sequence is CASSRPGQGNTEAFF. For the CDR3, the DNA is TGTGCCAGCAGCCGACCGGGACAGGGAAACACTGAAGCTTTCTTT. The full variable domain, completed using reference TRBV14 and TRBJ1-1, is EAGVTQFPSHSVIEKGQTVTLRCDPISGHDNLYWYRRVMGKEIKFLLHFVKESKQDESGMPNNRFLAERTGGTYSTLKVQPAELEDSGVYFCASSRPGQGNTEAFFGQGTRLTVV.

This clone was observed once. J is TRBJ1-2 and V is TRBV10-3; D may be TRBD1 (5 bases). Germline V lookup: CDR1 ENHRY, CDR2 SYGVKD. The CDR3 is 14 amino acids. Trimming cost V 5 bases and J 0 bases, with 10 bases left between them. CDR3 in amino acids: CAISMRGTNYGYTF. Written as DNA, the CDR3 is TGTGCCATCAGTATGAGGGGTACTAACTATGGCTACACCTTC.

The chain links TRBV5-6 to TRBJ2-2; D is undetermined. Per germline, CDR1 SGHDT and CDR2 YYEEEE. The CDR3 length is 16 residues. The ends were cut back, 1 base at V and 1 base at J, with 11 bases in the middle. CDR3 in amino acids: CASSLLPLENTGELFF. The CDR3 DNA follows: TGTGCCAGCAGCTTGCTCCCTCTGGAGAACACCGGGGAGCTGTTTTTT. Full variable domain (rest looked up from reference TRBV5-6 and TRBJ2-2): DAGVTQSPTHLIKTRGQQVTLRCSPKSGHDTVSWYQQALGQGPQFIFQYYEEEERQRGNFPDRFSGHQFPNYSSELNVNALLLGDSALYLCASSLLPLENTGELFFGEGSRLTVL.

V and J are TRBV7-2 and TRBJ2-1; D is undetermined. Trimming shortened V by 10 bases and J by 6 bases, and 13 bases separated the two germline ends. Germline V lookup: CDR1 SGHTA, CDR2 FQGNSA. CDR3 length equals 12 residues. Here the CDR3 reads CATVIGVNEQFF. The DNA of the CDR3 is TGTGCCACCGTTATTGGAGTCAATGAGCAGTTCTTC. The entire variable domain, with the rest obtained from reference TRBV7-2 and TRBJ2-1, is as follows: GAGVSQSPSNKVTEKGKDVELRCDPISGHTALYWYRQSLGQGLEFLIYFQGNSAPDKSGLPSDRFSAERTGGSVSTLTIQRTQQEDSAVYLCATVIGVNEQFFGPGTRLTVL.

The J gene is TRBJ1-2, the V gene TRBV11-2; D possibly corresponds to TRBD1 (5 bases). CDR3 length: 19 residues. Germline-derived CDR1 and CDR2 are SGHAT and FQNNGV. Trimming stripped 0 bases from V and 0 bases from J, with 20 bases between. As DNA, the CDR3 is TGTGCCAGCAGCTTAGATTGGAAACCCCCCCAGGGAGCTAACTATGGCTACACCTTC. It codes for CASSLDWKPPQGANYGYTF.

The J gene is TRBJ2-3, the V gene TRBV29-1; 10 bases are shared with TRBD2. V lost 3 bases, J lost 4 bases, and 4 bases stayed unmatched. Germline V CDR1 and CDR2: SQVTM, ANQGSEA. There are 14 residues in the CDR3. The CDR3: CSVESGGGADTQYF. DNA for the CDR3: TGCAGCGTTGAGAGCGGGGGGGGCGCAGATACGCAGTATTTT.

The chain employs TRBV3-1 (or the pseudogene TRBV3-2) and TRBJ2-2; 8 bases agree with TRBD2. This CDR3 region has 16 residues. Germline-derived CDR1 and CDR2 are LGHDT and YNNKEL (reference sequence). The V gene end was trimmed by 0 bases and the J gene end by 4 bases; junction bases not matched to a gene: 4. CDR3 in amino acids: CASSQDPAGATGELFF. DNA of the CDR3: TGTGCCAGCAGCCAAGATCCAGCGGGGGCCACCGGGGAGCTGTTTTTT.

The V gene is TRBV3-1 (or the pseudogene TRBV3-2), the J gene TRBJ2-7, with 8 bases matching TRBD2. From germline, CDR1 is LGHDT and CDR2 YNNKEL (reference sequence). CDR3 length: 16 residues. V lost 4 bases to trimming and J lost 5 bases; unmatched junction nucleotides: 13. The CDR3 region is CASSPLTGGGHNEQYF. The CDR3 bases are TGTGCCAGCAGCCCCTTAACCGGGGGGGGCCATAACGAGCAGTACTTC.

The chain couples TRBV5-8 to TRBJ2-1; TRBD1 or TRBD2 may be the D gene (6 bases each). V lost 6 bases, J lost 7 bases, and 17 bases lay in between. The V gene's germline CDR1 is SGHTS and CDR2 YDEGEE. The CDR3 is 14 amino acids. CDR3 sequence reads: CASNRDFRGNEQFF. Written as DNA, the CDR3 is TGTGCCAGCAACAGGGACTTTAGGGGGAATGAGCAGTTCTTC.

This sequence joins TRBV19 and TRBJ2-3, with D uncertain. The CDR3 contains 13 residues. CDR1 LNHDA and CDR2 SQIVND come from the germline V gene (reference sequence). Deletions cut 3 bases from V and 5 bases from J, with 9 bases between. The CDR3 DNA reads TGTGCCAGTAGTATTGGAGAGAGAGATACGCAGTATTTT. Translated, it gives CASSIGERDTQYF.

This rearrangement joins TRBV19 to TRBJ1-1; D is uncertain. V was cut by 2 bases and J by 1 base, with 11 bases left in between. This CDR3 spans 15 amino acids. Germline V gene lookup returns CDR1 LNHDA and CDR2 SQIVND (reference sequence). In nucleotides, the CDR3 is TGTGCCAGTAGTATACTGAGGTGGCGGAACACTGAAGCTTTCTTT. It codes for CASSILRWRNTEAFF.

V is TRBV27 and J is TRBJ2-1; perhaps TRBD2 as D (5 bases). V lost 6 bases to trimming and J lost 4 bases, with 16 bases between them. Germline lookup yields CDR1 MNHEY and CDR2 SMNVEV (reference sequence). This CDR3 region has 15 residues. CDR3 region: CASSPKGGWYNEQFF. As DNA, the CDR3 is TGTGCCAGCAGCCCCAAGGGCGGGTGGTACAATGAGCAGTTCTTC.

The rearrangement links TRBV29-1 to TRBJ1-2; D uncertain. This CDR3 region has 14 residues. CDR1 is SQVTM, CDR2 ANQGSEA, per germline. V lost 5 bases and J 4 bases, leaving 17 bases between the germline ends. The CDR3 bases are TGCAGCGTTCCGTCCTCGGGGTTGGGCTATGGCTACACCTTC. This gives the protein CSVPSSGLGYGYTF.